This T cell receptor (beta chain) came from a study of cytomegalovirus exposure and HLA in healthy donors. PCR employed 60 Vbeta and 13 Jbeta primers. The repertoire was sequenced with immunoSEQ multiplex PCR; TCRdb's copy has only in-frame clones and lacks some. The sample comprises 150,000 to 200,000 clones, 55% to 80% of which are singletons, and 4% to 5.5% rests with the top ten. The CDR3 totals 15 residues. Trimming stripped 3 bases from V and 3 bases from J, with 17 bases between. Germline V CDR1 and CDR2: GTSNPN, SVGIG (reference sequence). Sequenced sample: PBMCs. The chain links TRBV30 to TRBJ2-5; the D is unclear. The receptor was isolated from a woman aged 18-30 years in good health and CMV-seropositive. The DNA for the CDR3 is TGTGCCTGGAGGGCCGTAATATGGTTCGAAGAGACCCAGTACTTC. Residues: CAWRAVIWFEETQYF. The full variable domain, completed using reference TRBV30 and TRBJ2-5, is SQTIHQWPATLVQPVGSPLSLECTVEGTSNPNLYWYRQAAGRGLQLLFYSVGIGQISSEVPQNLSASRPQDRQFILSSKKLLLSDSGFYLCAWRAVIWFEETQYFGPGTRLLVL.